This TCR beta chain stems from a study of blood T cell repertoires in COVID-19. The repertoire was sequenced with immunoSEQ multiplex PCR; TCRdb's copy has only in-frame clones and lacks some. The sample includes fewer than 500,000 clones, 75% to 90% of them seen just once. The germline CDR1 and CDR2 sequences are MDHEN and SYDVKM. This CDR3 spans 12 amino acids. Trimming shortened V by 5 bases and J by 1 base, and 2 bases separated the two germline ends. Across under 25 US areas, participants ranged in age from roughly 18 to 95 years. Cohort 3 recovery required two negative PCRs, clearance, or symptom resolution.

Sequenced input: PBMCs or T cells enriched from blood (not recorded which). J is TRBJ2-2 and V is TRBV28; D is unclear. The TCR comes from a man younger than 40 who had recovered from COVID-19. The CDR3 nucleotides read TGTGCCAGCAGTCAGAACACCGGGGAGCTGTTTTTT. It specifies CASSQNTGELFF.